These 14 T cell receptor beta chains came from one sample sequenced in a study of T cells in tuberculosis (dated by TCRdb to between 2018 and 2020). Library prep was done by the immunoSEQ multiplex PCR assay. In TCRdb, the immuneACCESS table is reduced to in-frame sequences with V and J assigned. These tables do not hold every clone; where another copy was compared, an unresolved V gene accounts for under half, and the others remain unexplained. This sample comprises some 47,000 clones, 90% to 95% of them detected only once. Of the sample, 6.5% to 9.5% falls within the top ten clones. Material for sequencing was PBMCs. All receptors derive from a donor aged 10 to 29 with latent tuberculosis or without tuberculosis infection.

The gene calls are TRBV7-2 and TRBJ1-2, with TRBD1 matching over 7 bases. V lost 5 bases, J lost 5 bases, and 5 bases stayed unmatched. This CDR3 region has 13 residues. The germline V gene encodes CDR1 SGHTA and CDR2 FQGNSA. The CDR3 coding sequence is TGTGCCAGCAGCCAAGACAGGGATTATGGCTACACCTTC. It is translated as CASSQDRDYGYTF.

The CDR3 is CASSNVQLAIRTQYF. In DNA form, the CDR3 reads TGTGCCAGTAGTAACGTCCAGTTGGCAATTCGGACCCAGTACTTC. The rearrangement joins TRBV19 to TRBJ2-5; D is ambiguous. V was clipped by 4 bases and J by 7 bases, with 19 bases between them. From germline, CDR1 is LNHDA and CDR2 SQIVND (reference sequence). The CDR3 loop spans 15 amino acids.

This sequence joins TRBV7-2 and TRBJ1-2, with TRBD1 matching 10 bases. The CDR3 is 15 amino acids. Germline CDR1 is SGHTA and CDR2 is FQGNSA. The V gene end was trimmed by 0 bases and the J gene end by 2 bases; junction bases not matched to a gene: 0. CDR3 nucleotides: TGTGCCAGCAGCTTAGCGGACAGGGGGAACTATGGCTACACCTTC. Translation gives CASSLADRGNYGYTF.

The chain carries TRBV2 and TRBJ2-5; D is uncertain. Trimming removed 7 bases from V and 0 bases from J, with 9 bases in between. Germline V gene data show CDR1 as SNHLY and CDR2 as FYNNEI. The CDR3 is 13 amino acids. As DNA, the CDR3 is TGTGCCAGCACTAAACAGTACCAAGAGACCCAGTACTTC. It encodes CASTKQYQETQYF.

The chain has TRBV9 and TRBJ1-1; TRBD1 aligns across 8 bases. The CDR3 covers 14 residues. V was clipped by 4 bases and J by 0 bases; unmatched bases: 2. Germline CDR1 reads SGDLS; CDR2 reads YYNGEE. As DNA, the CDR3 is TGTGCCAGCAGCCCAGGGGGCATGAACACTGAAGCTTTCTTT. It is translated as CASSPGGMNTEAFF. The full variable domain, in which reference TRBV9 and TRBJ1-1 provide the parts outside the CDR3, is DSGVTQTPKHLITATGQRVTLRCSPRSGDLSVYWYQQSLDQGLQFLIQYYNGEERAKGNILERFSAQQFPDLHSELNLSSLELGDSALYFCASSPGGMNTEAFFGQGTRLTVV.

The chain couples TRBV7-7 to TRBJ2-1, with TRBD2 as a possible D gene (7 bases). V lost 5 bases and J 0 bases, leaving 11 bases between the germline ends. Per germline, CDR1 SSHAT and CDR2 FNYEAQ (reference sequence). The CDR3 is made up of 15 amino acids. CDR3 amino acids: CASSKGGSSYNEQFF. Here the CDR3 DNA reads TGTGCCAGCAGCAAGGGGGGGAGCTCCTACAATGAGCAGTTCTTC.

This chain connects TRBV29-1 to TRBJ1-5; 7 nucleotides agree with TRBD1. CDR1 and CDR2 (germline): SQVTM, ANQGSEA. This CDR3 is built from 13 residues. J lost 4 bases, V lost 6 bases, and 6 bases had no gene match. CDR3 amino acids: CSVRDSLNQPQHF. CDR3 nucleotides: TGCAGCGTCCGGGACAGCCTAAATCAGCCCCAGCATTTT.

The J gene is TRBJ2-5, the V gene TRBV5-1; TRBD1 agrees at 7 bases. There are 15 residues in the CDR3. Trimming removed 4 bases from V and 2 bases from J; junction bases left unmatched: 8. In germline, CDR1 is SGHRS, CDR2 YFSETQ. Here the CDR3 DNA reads TGCGCCAGCAGCCCCTATGGGACAGTTCAAGAGACCCAGTACTTC. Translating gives CASSPYGTVQETQYF.

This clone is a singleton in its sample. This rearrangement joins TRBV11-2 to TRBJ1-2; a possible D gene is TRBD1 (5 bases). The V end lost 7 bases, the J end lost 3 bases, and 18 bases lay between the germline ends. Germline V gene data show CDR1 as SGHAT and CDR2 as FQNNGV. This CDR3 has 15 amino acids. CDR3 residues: CASTSGWGVDYGYTF. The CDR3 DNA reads TGTGCCAGCACGTCAGGGTGGGGGGTGGACTATGGCTACACCTTC.

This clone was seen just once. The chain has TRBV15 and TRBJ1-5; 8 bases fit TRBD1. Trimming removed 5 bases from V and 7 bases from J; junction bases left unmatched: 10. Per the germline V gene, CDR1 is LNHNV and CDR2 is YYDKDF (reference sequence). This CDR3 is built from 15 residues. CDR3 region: CATSRIQGAEQPQHF. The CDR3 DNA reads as TGTGCCACCAGCCGTATCCAGGGGGCGGAACAGCCCCAGCATTTT.

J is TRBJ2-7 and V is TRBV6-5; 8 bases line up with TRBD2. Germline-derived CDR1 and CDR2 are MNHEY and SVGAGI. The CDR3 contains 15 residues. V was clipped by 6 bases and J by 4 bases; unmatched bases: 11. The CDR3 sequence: CASSSPGRGGYEQYF. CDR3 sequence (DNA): TGTGCCAGCAGCTCCCCCGGGAGGGGGGGATACGAGCAGTACTTC.

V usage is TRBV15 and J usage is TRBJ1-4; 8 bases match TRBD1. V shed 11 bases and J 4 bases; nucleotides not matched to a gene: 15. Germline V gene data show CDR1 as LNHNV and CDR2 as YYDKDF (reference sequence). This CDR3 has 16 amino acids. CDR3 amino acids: CAAGQGGYAGNEKLFF. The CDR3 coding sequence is TGTGCCGCCGGACAGGGTGGATATGCGGGTAATGAAAAACTGTTTTTT. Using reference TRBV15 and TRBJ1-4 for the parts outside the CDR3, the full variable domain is DAMVIQNPRYQVTQFGKPVTLSCSQTLNHNVMYWYQQKSSQAPKLLFHYYDKDFNNEADTPDNFQSRRPNTSFCFLDIRSPGLGDTAMYLCAAGQGGYAGNEKLFFGSGTQLSVL.

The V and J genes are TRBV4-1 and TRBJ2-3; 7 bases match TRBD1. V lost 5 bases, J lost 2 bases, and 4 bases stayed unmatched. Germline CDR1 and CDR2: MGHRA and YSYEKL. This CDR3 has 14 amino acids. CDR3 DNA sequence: TGCGCCAGCAGCGTCGACAGGGACACAGATACGCAGTATTTT. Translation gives CASSVDRDTDTQYF.

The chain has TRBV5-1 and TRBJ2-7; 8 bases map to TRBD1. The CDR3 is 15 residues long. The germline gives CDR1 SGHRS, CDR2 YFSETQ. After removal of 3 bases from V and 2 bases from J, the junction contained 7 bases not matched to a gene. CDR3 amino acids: CASSYGTGVAYEQYF. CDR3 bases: TGCGCCAGCAGCTATGGGACAGGAGTTGCCTACGAGCAGTACTTC.